The clone carrying this TCR beta chain was seen a single time. Its antigen is as yet unknown. At one end the junction does not follow the germline gene, possibly because of a read error. These data originate in a study of long-term antiretroviral therapy in people with HIV. Notes on the study in general: Clonal populations expanded prior to ART predominated within the repertoire at all time points. Among HIV repertoires, CDR3 length ranges were narrower than those of controls. The data indicate that diversity increased after ART but remained below transplant donor controls.

It was version v3.0 of the immunoSEQ assay that was run at survey level. The protocol was immunoSEQ multiplex PCR, while the TCRdb copy is restricted to in-frame clones and leaves out a portion. The sample carries some 27,000 clones, over 75% recorded once. CDR3 length: 13 amino acids. Germline CDR1 reads ENHRY; CDR2 reads SYGVKD. The sample in question was unsorted PBMCs, obtained 3 years after starting antiretroviral therapy. This sequence was found in a middle-aged man with HIV. The V call is TRBV10-3, the J call TRBJ1-2; TRBD1 agrees at 9 bases. CDR3 amino acids: CAVRQGGNYGYTF. The CDR3 region has the DNA TGTGCCGTCAGACAGGGGGGCAACTATGGCTACACCTTC.